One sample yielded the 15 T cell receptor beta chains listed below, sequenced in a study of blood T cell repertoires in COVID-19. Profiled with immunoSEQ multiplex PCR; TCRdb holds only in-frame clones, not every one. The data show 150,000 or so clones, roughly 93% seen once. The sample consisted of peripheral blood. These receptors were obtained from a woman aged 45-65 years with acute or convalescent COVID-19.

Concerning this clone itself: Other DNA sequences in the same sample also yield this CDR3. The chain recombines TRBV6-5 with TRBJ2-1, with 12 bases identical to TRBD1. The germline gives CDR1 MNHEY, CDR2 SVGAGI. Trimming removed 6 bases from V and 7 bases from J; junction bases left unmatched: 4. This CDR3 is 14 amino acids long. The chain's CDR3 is CASSRDRGRNEQFF. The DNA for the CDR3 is TGTGCCAGCAGCCGGGACAGGGGGCGGAATGAGCAGTTCTTC.

CDR3 protein: CASSVGGGGAYNEQFF. The CDR3 region has the DNA TGTGCCAGCAGCGTAGGAGGAGGGGGCGCGTACAATGAGCAGTTCTTC. The gene calls are TRBV9 and TRBJ2-1; tentative D call: TRBD1 (7 bases). Germline assignment: CDR1 SGDLS and CDR2 YYNGEE. The CDR3 runs 16 residues. V was pared by 0 bases and J by 4 bases, with 14 bases between.

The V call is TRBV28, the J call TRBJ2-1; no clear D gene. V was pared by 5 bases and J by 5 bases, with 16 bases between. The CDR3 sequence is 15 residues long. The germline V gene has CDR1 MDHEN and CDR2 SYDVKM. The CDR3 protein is CASSTRKTSDNEQFF. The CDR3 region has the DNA TGTGCCAGCAGTACGAGGAAAACTTCCGACAATGAGCAGTTCTTC.

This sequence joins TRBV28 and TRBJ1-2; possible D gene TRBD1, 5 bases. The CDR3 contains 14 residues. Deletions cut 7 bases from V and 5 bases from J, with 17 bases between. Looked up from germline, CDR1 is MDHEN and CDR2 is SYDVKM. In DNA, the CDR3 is TGTGCCAGCACCATGGGCAGGGCGCAGTATGGCTACACCTTC. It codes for CASTMGRAQYGYTF.

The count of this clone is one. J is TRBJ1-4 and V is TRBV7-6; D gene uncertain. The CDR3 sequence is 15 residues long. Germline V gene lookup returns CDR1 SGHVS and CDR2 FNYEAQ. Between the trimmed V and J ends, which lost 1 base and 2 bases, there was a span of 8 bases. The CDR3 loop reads CASSLGGSTNEKLFF. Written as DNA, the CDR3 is TGTGCCAGCAGCTTAGGCGGGTCGACTAATGAAAAACTGTTTTTT.

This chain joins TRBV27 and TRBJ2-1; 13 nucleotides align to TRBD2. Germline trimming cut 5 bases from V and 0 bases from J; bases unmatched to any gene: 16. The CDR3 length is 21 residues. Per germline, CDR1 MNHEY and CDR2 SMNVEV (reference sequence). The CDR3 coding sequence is TGTGCCAGCAGTAAACTAAACCCGGGACTAGCGGGGTTGAGCTCCTACAATGAGCAGTTCTTC. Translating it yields CASSKLNPGLAGLSSYNEQFF.

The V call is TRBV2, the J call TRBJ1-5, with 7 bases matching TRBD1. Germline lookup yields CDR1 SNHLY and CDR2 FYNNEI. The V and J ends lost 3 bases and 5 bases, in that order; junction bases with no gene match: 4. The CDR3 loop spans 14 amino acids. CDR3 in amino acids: CASSDPGGHQPQHF. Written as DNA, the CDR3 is TGTGCCAGCAGTGACCCAGGGGGGCATCAGCCCCAGCATTTT.

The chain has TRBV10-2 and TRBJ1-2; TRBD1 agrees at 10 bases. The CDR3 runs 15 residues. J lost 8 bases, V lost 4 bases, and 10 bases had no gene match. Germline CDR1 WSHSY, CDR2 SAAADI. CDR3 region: CASSVFPGTGEGYTF. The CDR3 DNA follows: TGCGCCAGCAGTGTCTTCCCCGGGACAGGGGAGGGCTACACCTTC.

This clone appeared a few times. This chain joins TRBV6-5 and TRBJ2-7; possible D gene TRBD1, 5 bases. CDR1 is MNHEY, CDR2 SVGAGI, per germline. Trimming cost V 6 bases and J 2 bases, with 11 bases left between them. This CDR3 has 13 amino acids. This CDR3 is CASRAGATYEQYF. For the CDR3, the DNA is TGTGCCAGCAGGGCTGGGGCCACCTACGAGCAGTACTTC.

The chain's CDR3 is CASRLDRNQPQHF. In DNA, the CDR3 is TGTGCCAGCAGACTTGACAGGAATCAGCCCCAGCATTTT. The chain carries TRBV7-2 and TRBJ1-5, with a tentative D call TRBD1 (6 bases). Germline loops: CDR1 SGHTA, CDR2 FQGNSA. Trimming pared 6 bases from V and 4 bases from J, leaving 10 bases between. This CDR3 spans 13 amino acids. The variable domain in full, with the rest retrieved from reference TRBV7-2 and TRBJ1-5, is GAGVSQSPSNKVTEKGKDVELRCDPISGHTALYWYRQSLGQGLEFLIYFQGNSAPDKSGLPSDRFSAERTGGSVSTLTIQRTQQEDSAVYLCASRLDRNQPQHFGDGTRLSIL.

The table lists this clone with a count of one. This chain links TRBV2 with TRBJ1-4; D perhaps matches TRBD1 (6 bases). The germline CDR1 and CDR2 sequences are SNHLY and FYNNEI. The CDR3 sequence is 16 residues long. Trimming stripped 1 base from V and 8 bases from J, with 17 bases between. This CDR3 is CASSEGGGGLREKLFF. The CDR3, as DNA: TGTGCCAGCAGTGAAGGAGGGGGGGGCTTACGGGAAAAACTGTTTTTT.

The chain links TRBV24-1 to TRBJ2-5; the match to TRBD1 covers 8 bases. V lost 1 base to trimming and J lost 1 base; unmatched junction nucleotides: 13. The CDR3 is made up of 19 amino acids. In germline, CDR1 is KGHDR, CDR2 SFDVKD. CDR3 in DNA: TGTGCCACCAGTGATTTTCGTAGTGGCAGGGGGCCTCTCCAAGAGACCCAGTACTTC. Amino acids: CATSDFRSGRGPLQETQYF.

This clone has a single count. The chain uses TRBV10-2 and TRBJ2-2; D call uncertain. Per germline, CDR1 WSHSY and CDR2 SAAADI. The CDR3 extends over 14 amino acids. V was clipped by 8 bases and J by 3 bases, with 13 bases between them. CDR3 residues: CASRLQTDTGELFF. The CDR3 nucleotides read TGCGCCAGCCGACTCCAAACGGACACCGGGGAGCTGTTTTTT.

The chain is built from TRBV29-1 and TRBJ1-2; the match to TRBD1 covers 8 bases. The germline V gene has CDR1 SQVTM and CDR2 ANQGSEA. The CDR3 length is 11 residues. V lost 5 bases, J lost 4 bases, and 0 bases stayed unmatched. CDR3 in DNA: TGCAGCGTTCAGGGGGCCTATGGCTACACCTTC. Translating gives CSVQGAYGYTF.

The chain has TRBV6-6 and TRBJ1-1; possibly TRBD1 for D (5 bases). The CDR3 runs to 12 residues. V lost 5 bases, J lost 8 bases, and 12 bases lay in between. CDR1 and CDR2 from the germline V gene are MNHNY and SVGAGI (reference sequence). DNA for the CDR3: TGTGCCAGCAGTCCCCAGGGTCTCGAAGCTTTCTTT. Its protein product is CASSPQGLEAFF.